Presented here are 13 T cell receptor beta chains from one specimen sequenced in a study of blood T cell repertoires in COVID-19. Clones were read by immunoSEQ multiplex PCR, and TCRdb kept only the in-frame ones, dropping some. Here the sample spans 140,000 or so clones, more than 65% being singletons. The sequenced material came from peripheral blood. These receptors all stem from a human donor in a cohort sampled during active COVID-19.

The V call is TRBV7-9, the J call TRBJ1-1, with D possibly being TRBD1 (5 bases). Germline CDR1 and CDR2: SEHNR and FQNEAQ (reference sequence). CDR3 size: 13 residues. V was clipped by 4 bases and J by 5 bases, with 11 bases between them. CDR3 residues: CASSSQGRTEAFF. CDR3 sequence (DNA): TGTGCCAGCAGCTCCCAGGGTCGGACTGAAGCTTTCTTT.

Worth noting for this clone: One junction end disagrees with the germline gene, perhaps due to a read error. This chain uses TRBV7-7 with TRBJ2-7, with TRBD1 matching over 8 bases. This CDR3 region has 16 residues. The V gene's germline CDR1 is SSHAT and CDR2 FNYEAQ (reference sequence). The chain's CDR3 is CASSLGGGQGRNEQYF. CDR3 nucleotides: TGTGCTAGCAGCTTAGGTGGAGGACAGGGCAGGAACGAGCAGTACTTC.

The chain recombines TRBV2 with TRBJ1-1; weak D call: TRBD1 (5 bases). V shed 6 bases and J shed 5 bases, with 16 bases lying between them. The CDR3 spans 14 residues. Germline CDR1 SNHLY, CDR2 FYNNEI. The CDR3 region has the DNA TGTGCCAGCAGGAATCAGGGTGGGTGGACTGAAGCTTTCTTT. This gives the protein CASRNQGGWTEAFF.

The chain has TRBV9 and TRBJ2-1, with TRBD1 matching over 8 bases. In germline, CDR1 is SGDLS, CDR2 YYNGEE. V was clipped by 0 bases and J by 7 bases; unmatched bases: 3. CDR3 length equals 14 residues. CDR3: CASSVEQGGNEQFF. CDR3 bases: TGTGCCAGCAGCGTAGAACAGGGGGGAAATGAGCAGTTCTTC.

As concerns this clone: The sample carries other DNA sequences with the same CDR3. The chain combines TRBV3-1 (or the pseudogene TRBV3-2) with TRBJ2-7; D is unresolved. Between the trimmed V and J ends, which lost 1 base and 2 bases, there was a span of 3 bases. Germline values: CDR1 LGHDT, CDR2 YNNKEL (reference sequence). This CDR3 has 12 residues. CDR3: CASSQVTYEQYF. In DNA, the CDR3 is TGTGCCAGCAGCCAAGTTACCTACGAGCAGTACTTC.

The chain carries TRBV24-1 and TRBJ2-2; 7 nucleotides agree with TRBD1. Germline V gene sequence: CDR1 KGHDR, CDR2 SFDVKD. This CDR3 comprises 14 residues. With V trimmed by 8 bases and J by 6 bases, 8 bases remained unmatched. This chain's CDR3 is CATKGPTGAGELFF. CDR3 bases: TGTGCCACCAAGGGCCCTACAGGGGCCGGGGAGCTGTTTTTT.

The chain links TRBV19 to TRBJ1-1, with D possibly being TRBD1 (5 bases). CDR3 length equals 15 residues. V was shortened by 7 bases and J by 5 bases, with 20 bases between the two germline ends. Germline CDR1 LNHDA, CDR2 SQIVND (reference sequence). The DNA of the CDR3 is TGTGCCAGTACCCCTTTTGGGGGGAGGAGTACTGAAGCTTTCTTT. Translating gives CASTPFGGRSTEAFF.

With respect to this clone: Other DNA sequences of this sample code for an identical CDR3. The chain links TRBV9 to TRBJ1-5; TRBD1 is a possible D gene (5 bases). Germline CDR1 and CDR2: SGDLS and YYNGEE. This CDR3 spans 14 amino acids. V was shortened by 0 bases and J by 4 bases, with 8 bases between the two germline ends. In DNA, the CDR3 is TGTGCCAGCAGCGTAGATGGGGGGAATCAGCCCCAGCATTTT. This codes for CASSVDGGNQPQHF.

V and J are TRBV25-1 and TRBJ1-4, with D possibly TRBD1 on 6 matching bases. The ends were cut back, 8 bases at V and 3 bases at J, with 13 bases in the middle. The CDR3 totals 14 residues. The germline gives CDR1 MGHDK, CDR2 SYGVNS. The CDR3 DNA sequence: TGTGCCAGCGCCGGGACAAGGCCTAATGAAAAACTGTTTTTT. The encoded protein is CASAGTRPNEKLFF.

The rearrangement joins TRBV6-5 to TRBJ1-4, with D tentatively TRBD1 (5 bases). The CDR3 is 12 amino acids. V was trimmed by 10 bases and J by 7 bases, leaving 13 bases between them. Germline CDR1 and CDR2: MNHEY and SVGAGI. This CDR3 is CATRGRGEKLFF. As DNA, the CDR3 is TGTGCCACAAGGGGTAGGGGTGAAAAACTGTTTTTT.

The rearrangement joins TRBV6-5 to TRBJ1-4; 7 nucleotides line up with TRBD1. The CDR3 has 15 amino acids. The germline gives CDR1 MNHEY, CDR2 SVGAGI. Germline trimming cut 5 bases from V and 3 bases from J; bases unmatched to any gene: 6. CDR3 sequence reads: CASSKSGTANEKLFF. The CDR3 bases are TGTGCCAGCAGTAAATCCGGGACAGCTAATGAAAAACTGTTTTTT.

CDR3 nucleotide sequence: TGTGCCAGTCGAAAAGGCGGGAATAGCAATCAGCCCCAGCATTTT. Amino acids: CASRKGGNSNQPQHF. The J gene is TRBJ1-5, the V gene TRBV19; D gene uncertain. The germline V gene encodes CDR1 LNHDA and CDR2 SQIVND (reference sequence). The CDR3 has 15 residues. Deletions cut 8 bases from V and 0 bases from J, with 14 bases between.

This clone was seen more than once but under ten times. The rearrangement uses TRBV5-1 and TRBJ1-5; 7 bases fit TRBD1. CDR3 length: 15 amino acids. V gave up 3 bases and J gave up 8 bases; unmatched junction bases: 11. Germline CDR1 is SGHRS and CDR2 is YFSETQ. In DNA form, the CDR3 reads TGCGCCAGCAGCTGGACCGGGACAGAGGGGGAGCCCCAGCATTTT. Protein: CASSWTGTEGEPQHF.